The 9 T cell receptor beta chains in this list originate from one sample, sequenced in a study of T cell responses to AZD1222 COVID-19 vaccine. Method: immunoSEQ multiplex PCR; TCRdb's copy keeps in-frame clones and lacks some. The sample holds under 150,000 clones, 88% seen once. The specimen was peripheral blood, collected on day 0 of AZD1222 vaccination. Receptors originate from an adult in good health.

This clone was picked up one time. The V gene is TRBV9, the J gene TRBJ2-5; D is possibly TRBD1 or TRBD2 (6 bases each). The CDR3 is 14 amino acids. From germline, CDR1 is SGDLS and CDR2 YYNGEE. Trimming cost V 3 bases and J 1 base, with 10 bases left between them. For the CDR3, the DNA is TGTGCCAGCAGCGGGCGGGACACCCAAGAGACCCAGTACTTC. Translating it yields CASSGRDTQETQYF.

The rearrangement links TRBV5-4 to TRBJ1-2; 7 bases match TRBD1. V lost 4 bases and J lost 0; bases outside the gene matches: 9. This CDR3 region has 16 residues. CDR1 and CDR2 (germline): SGHNT, YYREEE (reference sequence). The CDR3 coding sequence is TGTGCCAGCAGCATCCAGGGGGGGAAAGCTAACTATGGCTACACCTTC. Its protein product is CASSIQGGKANYGYTF.

This chain connects TRBV5-4 to TRBJ2-1; 12 bases line up with TRBD2. Trimming removed 4 bases from V and 1 base from J; junction bases left unmatched: 6. Germline loops: CDR1 SGHNT, CDR2 YYREEE (reference sequence). The CDR3 length is 17 residues. The CDR3 DNA is TGTGCCAGCAGCCCAAACGGACTAGCGGGGTCCTACAATGAGCAGTTCTTC. As protein: CASSPNGLAGSYNEQFF.

This clone was seen a few times. V is TRBV10-2 and J is TRBJ2-7; 8 bases are a match to TRBD2. Germline V gene sequence: CDR1 WSHSY, CDR2 SAAADI. Unmatched junction bases numbered 5, after V lost 7 bases and J lost 6 bases. CDR3 length: 12 amino acids. CDR3 coding DNA: TGCGCCAGCACCGAACGGGAGGGCGAGCAGTACTTC. Translating it yields CASTEREGEQYF.

The V gene is TRBV5-8, the J gene TRBJ1-1; TRBD1 agrees at 7 bases. The V gene's germline CDR1 is SGHTS and CDR2 YDEGEE. V lost 4 bases to trimming and J lost 3 bases; unmatched junction nucleotides: 9. This CDR3 contains 15 residues. The CDR3 DNA sequence: TGTGCCAGCAGCAGACGACAGGGCATCGACACTGAAGCTTTCTTT. It is translated as CASSRRQGIDTEAFF.

The chain recombines TRBV2 with TRBJ1-5, with TRBD1 matching 11 bases. Germline lookup yields CDR1 SNHLY and CDR2 FYNNEI. This CDR3 region has 15 residues. Unmatched junction bases numbered 2, after V lost 1 base and J lost 6 bases. Here the CDR3 reads CASSEGGQGVQPQHF. The CDR3 coding sequence is TGTGCCAGCAGTGAAGGGGGACAGGGGGTTCAGCCCCAGCATTTT.

The CDR3 loop reads CASSTRGDTEAFF. CDR3 DNA sequence: TGTGCCAGCTCAACCCGGGGGGACACTGAAGCTTTCTTT. This chain joins TRBV18 and TRBJ1-1; TRBD1 might be the D (5 bases). Germline V CDR1 and CDR2: KGHSH, LQKENI. With 5 bases removed from V and 3 bases from J, the gap between germline ends came to 10 bases. The CDR3 is 13 residues long.

This rearrangement joins TRBV19 to TRBJ2-5, with D maybe TRBD1 (5 bases). Trimming shortened V by 8 bases and J by 3 bases, and 13 bases separated the two germline ends. The germline V gene encodes CDR1 LNHDA and CDR2 SQIVND (reference sequence). There are 13 residues in the CDR3. The CDR3 region has the DNA TGTGCCAGTCGCCCTGGGGCAGAAGAGACCCAGTACTTC. Translated, it gives CASRPGAEETQYF.

V usage is TRBV7-9 and J usage is TRBJ1-1; a possible D gene is TRBD1 (5 bases). This CDR3 is built from 17 residues. The germline V gene encodes CDR1 SEHNR and CDR2 FQNEAQ (reference sequence). The V end lost 5 bases, the J end lost 10 bases, and 29 bases lay between the germline ends. The DNA of the CDR3 is TGTGCCAGCAGCCCAGACACCGGGACCGACACCCCTGGCGGAGCTTTCTTT. Its protein is CASSPDTGTDTPGGAFF. Supplemented by reference TRBV7-9 and TRBJ1-1, the full variable domain reads DTGVSQNPRHKITKRGQNVTFRCDPISEHNRLYWYRQTLGQGPEFLTYFQNEAQLEKSRLLSDRFSAERPKGSFSTLEIQRTEQGDSAMYLCASSPDTGTDTPGGAFFGQGTRLTVV.